This entry lists 3 T cell receptor beta chains sequenced from one sample in a study of blood T cell repertoires in COVID-19. Profiled with immunoSEQ multiplex PCR; TCRdb holds only in-frame clones, not every one. Among roughly 200,000 clones listed, 65% to 85% were seen once. The sequenced sample consisted of peripheral blood. The receptors shown here come from a woman under 40 with COVID-19, enrolled during active disease.

The table lists this clone with a few counts. The chain is built from TRBV24-1 and TRBJ2-1; no definite D call. CDR3 length equals 12 residues. The germline V gene encodes CDR1 KGHDR and CDR2 SFDVKD. Deletions cut 5 bases from V and 9 bases from J, with 10 bases between. CDR3 loop: CATSGQSGEQFF. The CDR3 DNA follows: TGTGCCACCAGTGGTCAGTCGGGTGAGCAGTTCTTC.

The J gene is TRBJ2-1, the V gene TRBV2; maybe TRBD2 (5 bases). This CDR3 has 15 residues. CDR1 and CDR2 (germline): SNHLY, FYNNEI. V lost 4 bases and J lost 1, with 11 bases in between. The CDR3 region is CASSGVAISYNEQFF. CDR3 DNA sequence: TGTGCCAGCAGTGGGGTAGCGATATCCTACAATGAGCAGTTCTTC.

The gene calls are TRBV7-2 and TRBJ1-4; 9 bases match TRBD1. Germline lookup yields CDR1 SGHTA and CDR2 FQGNSA. The trim removed 1 base at V and 1 base at J, leaving 7 bases unmatched. The CDR3 runs 18 residues. CDR3 residues: CASSLDPTGGRTNEKLFF. The CDR3 DNA is TGTGCCAGCAGCTTAGATCCGACAGGGGGTCGAACTAATGAAAAACTGTTTTTT.